The 30 T cell receptor beta chains below come from one sample, sequenced in a study of blood T cells in healthy people across ages. Combining a sample-barcoded 5' primer with a J-beta primer mix, a second PCR ran for roughly 7 to 11 cycles. MiXCR, applied by TCRdb to the 5' RACE reads, yields one record per CDR3 protein. The sample shows about 780,000 distinct CDR3 sequences, 46% of them seen only once. The sequencing input was blood. These receptor sequences come from a man at least 80 years old in good health.

In nucleotides, the CDR3 is TGCGCCAGCAGCCGAGGACAGCCTCCCTACGAGCAGTACTTC. This translates into CASSRGQPPYEQYF. The rearrangement uses TRBV4-1 and TRBJ2-7; the D gene is possibly TRBD1 (6 bases). Trimming removed 4 bases from V and 2 bases from J, with 12 bases in between. The CDR3 runs to 14 residues. The germline CDR1 and CDR2 sequences are MGHRA and YSYEKL.

In its sample, this clonotype was seen a few times. J is TRBJ2-5 and V is TRBV9; 7 bases match TRBD1. The CDR3 extends over 14 amino acids. J was trimmed by 11 bases and V by 0 bases; bases with no gene match: 10. Germline V CDR1 and CDR2: SGDLS, YYNGEE. CDR3 bases: TGTGCCAGCAGCGTAGTACAGGGGAGCGATGAGCAGTACTTC. Its translation is CASSVVQGSDEQYF.

The table lists this clonotype with many counts. This rearrangement joins TRBV6-4 to TRBJ2-1; D remains unclear. The CDR3 runs 14 residues. Trimming left V 0 bases short and J 10 bases short, with 13 bases between. CDR1 and CDR2 from the germline V gene are MRHNA and SNTAGT. The CDR3 protein is CASSDSNRRREQFF. The CDR3 bases are TGTGCCAGCAGTGACTCGAATAGGAGACGGGAGCAGTTCTTC.

The sample holds a few counts of this clonotype. A junction end diverges from the germline sequence, so it may reflect a read error. This chain joins TRBV29-1 and TRBJ2-2, with D possibly TRBD2 on 5 matching bases. This CDR3 region has 14 residues. Germline V gene data show CDR1 as SQVTM and CDR2 as ANQGSEA. The CDR3 protein is CGVEIHGDTGELFF. For the CDR3, the DNA is TGCGGCGTTGAAATCCACGGGGACACCGGGGAGCTGTTTTTT.

About this clonotype: A much larger clone differs by one base, so this may be a read error. The chain couples TRBV25-1 to TRBJ2-5, with 9 bases fitting TRBD2. TRBJ2-7 explains the end of the DNA better; the J call may be wrong. Germline V gives CDR1 MGHDK, CDR2 SYGVNS. This CDR3 is built from 15 residues. Here the CDR3 DNA reads TGTGCCGGCAGTGGAGCTAGCGGGGACGAGGCCGAGCAGTACTTC. Protein product: CAGSGASGDEAEQYF.

This clonotype has more than one count but fewer than ten. The CDR3 DNA reads as TGCGCCAGCAGCCCATGGGTTGGTAGCGGAGGGAACCCAGATACGCAGTATTTT. Translation: CASSPWVGSGGNPDTQYF. This chain connects TRBV5-1 to TRBJ2-3; D might be TRBD2 (6 bases). The CDR3 extends over 18 amino acids. V lost 4 bases, J lost 4 bases, and 25 bases lay in between. Germline-derived CDR1 and CDR2 are SGHRS and YFSETQ.

This clonotype has only a few counts. The rearrangement uses TRBV6-1 and TRBJ1-1; 7 nucleotides align to TRBD1. The length of the CDR3 is 13 residues. CDR1 MNHNS and CDR2 SASEGT come from the germline V gene. J gave up 8 bases and V 6 bases, and 9 bases lay outside the gene matches. The CDR3 DNA reads TGTGCCAGCAGACAAAGAGAGGGGGCGGAAGCTTTCTTT. It yields the protein CASRQREGAEAFF.

This clonotype was seen only once. This chain joins TRBV29-1 and TRBJ2-4, with TRBD1 as a possible D gene (6 bases). The germline V gene encodes CDR1 SQVTM and CDR2 ANQGSEA. There are 11 residues in the CDR3. V lost 2 bases to trimming and J lost 12 bases, with 11 bases between them. CDR3 sequence reads: CSVELGQSQYF. The CDR3 DNA follows: TGCAGCGTTGAACTCGGACAGAGTCAGTACTTC.

Of note for this clonotype: The junction and the germline gene differ at one end; a read error may be behind it. The chain uses TRBV13 and TRBJ2-5, with 8 bases fitting TRBD1. The CDR3 has 16 amino acids. Germline V gene sequence: CDR1 PRHDT, CDR2 FYEKMQ (reference sequence). DNA for the CDR3: TGTACCAGCAGCTTACAACGGACAGGGAACCAAGAGACCCAGTACTTC. Its translation: CTSSLQRTGNQETQYF.

A few counts support this clonotype. The V call is TRBV12-3 or TRBV12-4, the J call TRBJ2-6; either TRBD1 or TRBD2 may supply D (5 bases each). Trimming removed 5 bases from V and 3 bases from J, with 8 bases in between. The CDR3 length is 14 residues. CDR3 DNA sequence: TGTGCCAGCAGTACGAGGGGTGGGGCCAACGTCCTGACTTTC. This codes for CASSTRGGANVLTF.

This clonotype was observed a handful of times. The chain links TRBV7-2 to TRBJ2-5; D gene uncertain. Trimming shortened V by 5 bases and J by 7 bases, and 11 bases separated the two germline ends. The germline V gene encodes CDR1 SGHTA and CDR2 FQGNSA. There are 12 residues in the CDR3. Here the CDR3 DNA reads TGTGCCAGCAGCCCGCGGACGGGGACCCAGTACTTC. It translates to CASSPRTGTQYF.

This clonotype was observed a single time. The genes are TRBV7-2 and TRBJ1-4; TRBD1 agrees at 9 bases. The V segment lost 4 bases and the J segment 8 bases; nucleotides outside the gene matches: 8. Germline V gene sequence: CDR1 SGHTA, CDR2 FQGNSA. The CDR3 loop spans 15 amino acids. The CDR3 here is CASSSNDRGREKLFF. CDR3 coding DNA: TGTGCCAGCAGCTCCAACGACAGGGGGAGGGAAAAACTGTTTTTT.

This clonotype was seen more than once but under ten times. The rearrangement links TRBV29-1 to TRBJ2-7; either TRBD1 or TRBD2 may fit D (5 bases each). The V gene lost 3 bases and the J gene lost 3 bases, with 18 bases spanning the gap. The CDR3 runs 15 residues. Germline CDR1 SQVTM, CDR2 ANQGSEA. DNA of the CDR3: TGCAGCGTTGATCCGGGGCAGATTAGTAGCTACGAGCAGTACTTC. Translated: CSVDPGQISSYEQYF.

This clonotype was observed at least ten times. V is TRBV24-1 and J is TRBJ2-5; D gene ambiguous. Deletions cut 0 bases from V and 4 bases from J, with 2 bases between. The CDR3 runs to 12 residues. Per germline, CDR1 KGHDR and CDR2 SFDVKD. The CDR3: CATSDLRETQYF. CDR3 bases: TGTGCCACCAGTGATTTGAGAGAGACCCAGTACTTC.

The chain carries TRBV6-1 and TRBJ1-4, with D uncertain. The CDR3 runs 14 residues. V was pared by 6 bases and J by 8 bases, with 16 bases between. In germline, CDR1 is MNHNS, CDR2 SASEGT. The CDR3 is CASSLTGTYEKLFF. The CDR3 nucleotides read TGTGCCAGCAGCCTAACCGGCACTTACGAAAAACTGTTTTTT.

The chain uses TRBV5-1 and TRBJ1-1, with D tentatively TRBD1 (5 bases). Germline loops: CDR1 SGHRS, CDR2 YFSETQ. V lost 9 bases and J lost 1, with 13 bases in between. The CDR3 contains 13 residues. CDR3 in amino acids: CATKQDQNTEAFF. The CDR3 bases are TGCGCCACCAAACAGGATCAGAACACTGAAGCTTTCTTT. Drawing the rest from reference TRBV5-1 and TRBJ1-1, the complete variable domain is KAGVTQTPRYLIKTRGQQVTLSCSPISGHRSVSWYQQTPGQGLQFLFEYFSETQRNKGNFPGRFSGRQFSNSRSEMNVSTLELGDSALYLCATKQDQNTEAFFGQGTRLTVV.

This clonotype showed up many times. The chain joins TRBV10-3 to TRBJ1-5, with D maybe TRBD1 (6 bases). Germline V gives CDR1 ENHRY, CDR2 SYGVKD. Trimming removed 3 bases from V and 6 bases from J, with 15 bases in between. The CDR3 loop spans 15 amino acids. DNA for the CDR3: TGTGCCATCAGTGATGCGGCAGGGGATGGTCAGCCCCAGCATTTT. Residues: CAISDAAGDGQPQHF.

About this clonotype: Being one base from a much bigger clone, this may be a read error. The rearrangement joins TRBV12-3 or TRBV12-4 to TRBJ2-1; 8 nucleotides match TRBD2. The J segment lost 8 bases and the V segment lost 3 bases, leaving 9 bases of the junction unmatched. This CDR3 contains 15 residues. The CDR3 sequence: CASSLKAGETYEQFF. The CDR3 coding sequence is TGTGCCAGCAGTTTGAAAGCGGGAGAGACGTATGAGCAGTTCTTC.

Only a few counts were recorded for this clonotype. The chain recombines TRBV20-1 with TRBJ2-1; D possibly uses TRBD1 or TRBD2 (5 bases each). Germline CDR1 reads DFQATT; CDR2 reads SNEGSKA (reference sequence). CDR3 length: 16 amino acids. V was clipped by 6 bases and J by 1 base, with 19 bases between them. CDR3 DNA: TGCAGTGCCATGGGGTGGGGGAGCCAGTCCTACAATGAGCAGTTCTTC. It specifies CSAMGWGSQSYNEQFF.

The sample holds many counts of this clonotype. V usage is TRBV28 and J usage is TRBJ2-5; TRBD2 matches at 7 bases. The CDR3 loop spans 14 amino acids. The V gene end was trimmed by 5 bases and the J gene end by 4 bases; junction bases not matched to a gene: 7. Germline V gene lookup returns CDR1 MDHEN and CDR2 SYDVKM. Here the CDR3 reads CASSALRGRETQYF. The DNA for the CDR3 is TGTGCCAGCAGTGCTTTGCGGGGGAGAGAGACCCAGTACTTC.

This clonotype turned up a few times. The V gene is TRBV12-3 or TRBV12-4, the J gene TRBJ2-1; 10 nucleotides line up with TRBD2. This CDR3 comprises 13 residues. Trimming removed 7 bases from V and 9 bases from J; junction bases left unmatched: 6. CDR3 sequence: CASNKREGLEQFF. CDR3 coding DNA: TGTGCCAGCAACAAGCGGGAGGGCCTTGAGCAGTTCTTC.

This clonotype was observed a few times. The CDR3 spells CASSLVQAYNEQFF. In DNA form, the CDR3 reads TGTGCCAGCAGTTTAGTACAGGCCTACAATGAGCAGTTCTTC. The J gene is TRBJ2-1, the V gene TRBV27, with TRBD1 as a possible D gene (5 bases). The germline V and J ends were trimmed by 2 bases and 2 bases, with 7 bases remaining between them. The CDR3 has 14 residues. Germline CDR1 MNHEY, CDR2 SMNVEV (reference sequence).

The chain combines TRBV29-1 with TRBJ2-4; TRBD1 is a possible D gene (6 bases). Germline V lookup: CDR1 SQVTM, CDR2 ANQGSEA. The CDR3 has 15 residues. With 1 base removed from V and 9 bases from J, the gap between germline ends came to 19 bases. The CDR3 protein is CSVEAGADPKGIQYF. CDR3 bases: TGCAGCGTTGAAGCAGGGGCCGACCCTAAGGGCATTCAGTACTTC.

The chain is built from TRBV25-1 and TRBJ2-2; D tentatively fits TRBD1 or TRBD2 (5 bases each). The V gene lost 6 bases and the J gene lost 4 bases, with 12 bases spanning the gap. The CDR3 is 14 amino acids. Looked up from germline, CDR1 is MGHDK and CDR2 is SYGVNS. The CDR3 here is CASSGGGFTGELFF. CDR3 bases: TGTGCCAGCAGCGGTGGGGGTTTCACCGGGGAGCTGTTTTTT.

This clonotype was detected ten times or more. The gene calls are TRBV12-3 or TRBV12-4 and TRBJ2-7, with unresolved D. The V end lost 3 bases, the J end lost 2 bases, and 8 bases lay between the germline ends. There are 13 residues in the CDR3. The CDR3 is CASSLTGTYEQYF. The DNA for the CDR3 is TGTGCCAGCAGTTTGACTGGAACCTACGAGCAGTACTTC.

Many counts were recorded for this clonotype. The chain couples TRBV7-2 to TRBJ2-3, with TRBD1 matching over 7 bases. CDR3 length: 14 amino acids. The J segment lost 6 bases and the V segment lost 5 bases, leaving 8 bases of the junction unmatched. Germline V gene sequence: CDR1 SGHTA, CDR2 FQGNSA. CDR3: CASSRGQLADTQYF. The CDR3 bases are TGTGCCAGCAGCCGGGGACAGCTCGCGGATACGCAGTATTTT.

V usage is TRBV18 and J usage is TRBJ2-4; 7 bases match TRBD1. J gave up 13 bases and V 2 bases, and 8 bases lay outside the gene matches. This CDR3 has 13 amino acids. The germline gives CDR1 KGHSH, CDR2 LQKENI. DNA of the CDR3: TGTGCCAGCTCACCAAGGGACCAGGGGGAGCAGTACTTC. Translating gives CASSPRDQGEQYF.

This sequence joins TRBV11-3 and TRBJ1-6; 11 nucleotides match TRBD1. The V gene end was trimmed by 3 bases and the J gene end by 7 bases; junction bases not matched to a gene: 2. CDR1 and CDR2 from the germline V gene are SGHNT and YENEEA. CDR3 length equals 15 residues. The CDR3 region has the DNA TGTGCCAGCAGCTTGGACAGGGGGCAGAATTCACCCCTCCACTTT. This encodes CASSLDRGQNSPLHF.

This chain joins TRBV10-3 and TRBJ2-1, with 9 bases fitting TRBD2. Germline loops: CDR1 ENHRY, CDR2 SYGVKD. The V and J ends lost 6 bases and 4 bases, in that order; junction bases with no gene match: 7. CDR3 length equals 15 residues. The CDR3 here is CAIRDSGGEYNEQFF. As DNA, the CDR3 is TGTGCCATCAGGGATAGCGGGGGAGAATACAATGAGCAGTTCTTC.

The rearrangement links TRBV20-1 to TRBJ2-1, with D possibly matching TRBD1 (5 bases). The CDR3 loop spans 12 amino acids. CDR1 is DFQATT and CDR2 is SNEGSKA in the germline V gene (reference sequence). Trimming cost V 2 bases and J 9 bases, with 11 bases left between them. The chain's CDR3 is CSARRQGGEQFF. CDR3 coding DNA: TGCAGTGCTAGAAGGCAGGGTGGTGAGCAGTTCTTC.